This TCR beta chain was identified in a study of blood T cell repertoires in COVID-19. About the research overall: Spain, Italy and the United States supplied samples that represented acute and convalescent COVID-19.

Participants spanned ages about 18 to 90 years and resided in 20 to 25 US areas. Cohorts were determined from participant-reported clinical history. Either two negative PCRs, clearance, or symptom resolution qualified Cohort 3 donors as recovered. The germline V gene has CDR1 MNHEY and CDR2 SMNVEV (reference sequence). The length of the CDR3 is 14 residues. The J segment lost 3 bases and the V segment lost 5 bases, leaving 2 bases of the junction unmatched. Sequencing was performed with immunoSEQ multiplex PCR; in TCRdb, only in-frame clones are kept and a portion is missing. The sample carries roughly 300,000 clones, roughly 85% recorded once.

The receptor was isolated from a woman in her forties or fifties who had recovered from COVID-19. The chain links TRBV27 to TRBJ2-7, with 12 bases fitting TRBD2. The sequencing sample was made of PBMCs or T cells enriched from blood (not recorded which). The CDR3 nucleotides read TGTGCCAGCAGTGTACTAGCGGGAGGCTACGAGCAGTACTTC. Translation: CASSVLAGGYEQYF.